These 27 T cell receptor beta chains were all obtained from the same sample, sequenced in a study of shared clonotypes between healthy human individuals. The protocol was immunoSEQ multiplex PCR, while the TCRdb copy is restricted to in-frame clones and leaves out a portion. The data show about 380,000 clones, roughly 96% seen once. Sequenced material: memory CD8+ T cells sorted from blood. Stated subset: CD45RO+ cells pooled with CCR7-negative TemRA cells. These receptors were taken from a man aged 25 to 40 in good health.

The chain joins TRBV11-2 to TRBJ1-2; D is unresolved. Germline V gene data show CDR1 as SGHAT and CDR2 as FQNNGV. The V and J ends lost 0 bases and 5 bases respectively, with 10 bases between them. The CDR3 sequence is 14 residues long. The CDR3 loop reads CASSLDGQFYGYTF. As DNA, the CDR3 is TGTGCCAGCAGCTTAGATGGTCAGTTTTATGGCTACACCTTC. Full variable domain (missing parts from reference TRBV11-2 and TRBJ1-2): EAGVAQSPRYKIIEKRQSVAFWCNPISGHATLYWYQQILGQGPKLLIQFQNNGVVDDSQLPKDRFSAERLKGVDSTLKIQPAKLEDSAVYLCASSLDGQFYGYTFGSGTRLTVV.

J is TRBJ2-5 and V is TRBV29-1; tentatively, D is TRBD2 (6 bases). V lost 2 bases, J lost 4 bases, and 14 bases lay in between. This CDR3 comprises 14 residues. Per germline, CDR1 SQVTM and CDR2 ANQGSEA. In DNA form, the CDR3 reads TGCAGCGTTGAATGGCTAGCGAAACTAGAGACCCAGTACTTC. The encoded protein is CSVEWLAKLETQYF.

The V and J genes are TRBV15 and TRBJ2-1; weak D call: TRBD2 (6 bases). The V gene's germline CDR1 is LNHNV and CDR2 YYDKDF (reference sequence). V gave up 8 bases and J gave up 8 bases, with 19 bases separating them. The length of the CDR3 is 14 residues. This chain's CDR3 is CATHDKGAGYEQFF. The CDR3 coding sequence is TGTGCCACCCATGATAAAGGAGCGGGCTATGAGCAGTTCTTC.

This clone was recorded only once. The V call is TRBV2, the J call TRBJ1-6, with D uncertain. Per germline, CDR1 SNHLY and CDR2 FYNNEI. V lost 0 bases and J lost 9, with 9 bases in between. This CDR3 has 14 residues. The CDR3 protein is CASSEAHSTSPLHF. As DNA, the CDR3 is TGTGCCAGCAGTGAAGCGCACAGCACTTCACCCCTCCACTTT.

This clone was seen only once. The V call is TRBV2, the J call TRBJ2-7, with 7 bases that match TRBD2. Germline values: CDR1 SNHLY, CDR2 FYNNEI. The CDR3 covers 15 residues. Germline trimming cut 1 base from V and 1 base from J; bases unmatched to any gene: 4. CDR3 in amino acids: CASSEVIAGSYEQYF. The CDR3 DNA reads TGTGCCAGCAGTGAAGTCATAGCGGGTTCCTACGAGCAGTACTTC.

The V call is TRBV6-5, the J call TRBJ2-7; D call uncertain. Germline loops: CDR1 MNHEY, CDR2 SVGAGI. Trimming pared 2 bases from V and 3 bases from J, leaving 17 bases between. The CDR3 runs 16 residues. In nucleotides, the CDR3 is TGTGCCAGCAGTTACACTCTGGCGGAATATCACTACGAGCAGTACTTC. It encodes CASSYTLAEYHYEQYF.

This chain uses TRBV5-4 with TRBJ2-7; TRBD2 matches 11 bases. The ends lost 4 bases at V and 2 bases at J; junction bases unmatched: 11. CDR1 is SGHNT, CDR2 YYREEE, per germline (reference sequence). This CDR3 comprises 17 residues. CDR3: CASSRVGSGLAAYEQYF. The CDR3 nucleotides read TGTGCCAGCAGCCGGGTCGGTTCGGGACTAGCGGCCTACGAGCAGTACTTC.

This chain uses TRBV29-1 with TRBJ2-7, with a tentative D call TRBD1 (5 bases). Germline lookup yields CDR1 SQVTM and CDR2 ANQGSEA. The CDR3 has 12 amino acids. V lost 5 bases, J lost 7 bases, and 15 bases lay in between. CDR3 DNA: TGCAGCGTTATACAAAACAGGTTTGAGCAGTACTTC. It specifies CSVIQNRFEQYF.

The rearrangement joins TRBV27 to TRBJ2-7; D is unresolved. The CDR3 loop spans 14 amino acids. The V and J ends lost 6 bases and 1 base respectively, with 13 bases between them. CDR1 MNHEY and CDR2 SMNVEV come from the germline V gene (reference sequence). The CDR3 sequence is CASSLGHLSYEQYF. CDR3 DNA: TGTGCCAGCAGCTTGGGTCATTTGTCCTACGAGCAGTACTTC.

CDR3 in DNA: TGTGCCAGCAGCTTTCCGAACACTGAAGCTTTCTTT. It is translated as CASSFPNTEAFF. This chain connects TRBV11-2 to TRBJ1-1; D uncertain. The CDR3 loop spans 12 amino acids. Trimming shortened V by 3 bases and J by 1 base, and 3 bases separated the two germline ends. Germline values: CDR1 SGHAT, CDR2 FQNNGV.

CDR3 loop: CASSTPLDYGYTF. For the CDR3, the DNA is TGTGCCAGCAGTACCCCCCTGGACTATGGCTACACCTTC. The gene calls are TRBV2 and TRBJ1-2; no firm D call. In germline, CDR1 is SNHLY, CDR2 FYNNEI. This CDR3 is 13 amino acids long. Deletions cut 5 bases from V and 3 bases from J, with 10 bases between.

The chain joins TRBV2 to TRBJ1-1; unclear D gene. Germline V gives CDR1 SNHLY, CDR2 FYNNEI. The CDR3 length is 12 residues. V lost 11 bases and J lost 0, with 10 bases in between. CDR3 sequence reads: CAWGRMNTEAFF. DNA for the CDR3: TGTGCCTGGGGTCGCATGAACACTGAAGCTTTCTTT.

The gene calls are TRBV9 and TRBJ1-2; D gene unclear. Germline CDR1 SGDLS, CDR2 YYNGEE. V lost 4 bases and J lost 1, with 11 bases in between. CDR3 size: 14 residues. The CDR3: CASSRSQDNYGYTF. In nucleotides, the CDR3 is TGTGCCAGCAGCCGGAGTCAAGATAACTATGGCTACACCTTC.

This clone was counted a single time. CDR3 nucleotides: TGTGCCAGCAGCGTCGGACAGGGTACCTACAATGAGCAGTTCTTC. Encoded protein: CASSVGQGTYNEQFF. V is TRBV7-9 and J is TRBJ2-1; 8 nucleotides agree with TRBD1. CDR3 length: 15 residues. Per germline, CDR1 SEHNR and CDR2 FQNEAQ (reference sequence). V lost 5 bases, J lost 2 bases, and 5 bases stayed unmatched.

The chain combines TRBV5-4 with TRBJ1-1, with 7 bases identical to TRBD1. This CDR3 comprises 15 residues. V was pared by 2 bases and J by 1 base, with 5 bases of the junction left unmatched. From germline, CDR1 is SGHNT and CDR2 YYREEE (reference sequence). The CDR3, as DNA: TGTGCCAGCAGCTTCTACAGGGGACCGAACACTGAAGCTTTCTTT. Protein sequence: CASSFYRGPNTEAFF.

This chain joins TRBV7-2 and TRBJ2-5; 11 bases line up with TRBD1. CDR3 size: 18 residues. Germline-derived CDR1 and CDR2 are SGHTA and FQGNSA. V lost 2 bases, J lost 2 bases, and 10 bases stayed unmatched. The CDR3 DNA follows: TGTGCCAGCAGCTTATCCGGGACAGGGGGTTTTAGGCAAGAGACCCAGTACTTC. Translating it yields CASSLSGTGGFRQETQYF.

The chain has TRBV27 and TRBJ2-1; 11 positions agree with TRBD2. This CDR3 is 16 amino acids long. Looked up from germline, CDR1 is MNHEY and CDR2 is SMNVEV (reference sequence). The V gene end was trimmed by 4 bases and the J gene end by 6 bases; junction bases not matched to a gene: 8. The DNA of the CDR3 is TGTGCCAGCAGTTCCAGACTAGCGGGATCGGGCAATGAGCAGTTCTTC. This translates into CASSSRLAGSGNEQFF.

The V and J genes are TRBV5-1 and TRBJ2-2, with D possibly TRBD2 on 6 matching bases. Germline loops: CDR1 SGHRS, CDR2 YFSETQ. This CDR3 is built from 15 residues. Trimming pared 5 bases from V and 1 base from J, leaving 12 bases between. The CDR3 coding sequence is TGCGCCAGCAGGCAGATAGCGGTGAACACCGGGGAGCTGTTTTTT. Encoded protein: CASRQIAVNTGELFF.

The CDR3 spells CASSDDQPGGAFF. CDR3 DNA: TGTGCCAGCAGTGACGACCAACCCGGTGGAGCTTTCTTT. The gene calls are TRBV6-4 and TRBJ1-1, with D uncertain. There are 13 residues in the CDR3. V was cut by 2 bases and J by 10 bases, with 14 bases left in between. CDR1 is MRHNA, CDR2 SNTAGT, per germline.

This chain joins TRBV9 and TRBJ2-1; 10 bases are a match to TRBD1. The ends lost 0 bases at V and 5 bases at J; junction bases unmatched: 5. Germline lookup yields CDR1 SGDLS and CDR2 YYNGEE. The CDR3 totals 16 residues. The CDR3 DNA is TGTGCCAGCAGCGTAGATCAGGACAGGGGGAACAATGAGCAGTTCTTC. Its protein product is CASSVDQDRGNNEQFF.

The genes are TRBV2 and TRBJ2-7; a weak D match, TRBD1 (7 bases). CDR3 length equals 17 residues. Germline V gene lookup returns CDR1 SNHLY and CDR2 FYNNEI. V lost 10 bases and J 5 bases, leaving 30 bases between the germline ends. CDR3 DNA: TGTGCCACGCGGGACAGATCGGGCGATACAGGGCCCCACGAGCAGTACTTC. Its protein product is CATRDRSGDTGPHEQYF.

The rearrangement joins TRBV18 to TRBJ2-5; 9 bases fit TRBD2. V was pared by 5 bases and J by 5 bases, with 15 bases of the junction left unmatched. The CDR3 spans 17 residues. CDR1 and CDR2 from the germline V gene are KGHSH and LQKENI. Written as DNA, the CDR3 is TGTGCCAGCTCAAACATTTTGAGCGCGGGAGGGCTTGAGACCCAGTACTTC. Its translation: CASSNILSAGGLETQYF.

This chain connects TRBV29-1 to TRBJ2-5; TRBD2 agrees at 8 bases. Germline assignment: CDR1 SQVTM and CDR2 ANQGSEA. CDR3 size: 15 residues. Trimming removed 7 bases from V and 5 bases from J; junction bases left unmatched: 15. The CDR3 nucleotides are TGCAGCGCGAGACGCCAGCGGGAGAGTCGGGAGACCCAGTACTTC. Protein sequence: CSARRQRESRETQYF.

The chain uses TRBV7-2 and TRBJ2-3; possibly TRBD2 for D (5 bases). Germline-derived CDR1 and CDR2 are SGHTA and FQGNSA. Trimming took 3 bases from V and 5 from J, leaving 15 bases between them. CDR3 size: 15 residues. CDR3 nucleotide sequence: TGTGCCAGCAGCTTTCGAGGGAGAATTGGAGATACGCAGTATTTT. This gives the protein CASSFRGRIGDTQYF. Complete variable domain (other parts from reference TRBV7-2 and TRBJ2-3): GAGVSQSPSNKVTEKGKDVELRCDPISGHTALYWYRQSLGQGLEFLIYFQGNSAPDKSGLPSDRFSAERTGGSVSTLTIQRTQQEDSAVYLCASSFRGRIGDTQYFGPGTRLTVL.

The gene calls are TRBV5-1 and TRBJ1-1, with D tentatively TRBD1 (6 bases). The germline gives CDR1 SGHRS, CDR2 YFSETQ. V lost 0 bases, J lost 4 bases, and 10 bases lay in between. The CDR3 extends over 14 amino acids. The CDR3 DNA sequence: TGCGCCAGCAGCTTGGGAGGGGGTCGCACTGAAGCTTTCTTT. Translating gives CASSLGGGRTEAFF.

The CDR3 nucleotides read TGTGCCAGCAGGGAAACAGGGTCGAACACTGAAGCTTTCTTT. Protein product: CASRETGSNTEAFF. The chain uses TRBV5-4 and TRBJ1-1; D is possibly TRBD1 (6 bases). V lost 5 bases and J lost 1, with 12 bases in between. CDR3 size: 14 residues. Per the germline V gene, CDR1 is SGHNT and CDR2 is YYREEE (reference sequence).

This clone came up once. V gene TRBV28 combines with J gene TRBJ2-7; D is possibly TRBD2 (5 bases). Per the germline V gene, CDR1 is MDHEN and CDR2 is SYDVKM. This CDR3 contains 14 residues. Trimming took 5 bases from V and 2 from J, leaving 13 bases between them. This chain's CDR3 is CASSPYRGTYEQYF. DNA of the CDR3: TGTGCCAGCAGTCCCTACCGGGGAACCTACGAGCAGTACTTC. Together with reference TRBV28 and TRBJ2-7, the CDR3 gives the full variable domain: DVKVTQSSRYLVKRTGEKVFLECVQDMDHENMFWYRQDPGLGLRLIYFSYDVKMKEKGDIPEGYSVSREKKERFSLILESASTNQTSMYLCASSPYRGTYEQYFGPGTRLTVT.